One sample yielded the 31 T cell receptor beta chains listed below, sequenced in a study of CD8 T cells in Susac syndrome. Random hexamers served to reverse transcribe roughly 0.5 to 1 ug RNA. TCRdb reprocessed the immunoSEQ multiplex PCR reads with MiXCR, giving one entry per CDR3 protein. The sample shows fewer than 70,000 distinct CDR3 sequences, around 93% of them seen only once. The sequencing input was CD8+ T cells from PBMCs. The receptors shown here come from a human donor in good health.

The rearrangement links TRBV2 to TRBJ1-2; TRBD1 might be the D (5 bases). Germline V CDR1 and CDR2: SNHLY, FYNNEI. The CDR3 loop spans 16 amino acids. V was cut by 7 bases and J by 2 bases, with 20 bases left in between. The CDR3 nucleotides are TGTGCCAGCACCACCCGGAGAAGGGGTGGGAACTATGGCTACACCTTC. Translating gives CASTTRRRGGNYGYTF.

The chain recombines TRBV6-2 or TRBV6-3 with TRBJ2-7, with 7 bases fitting TRBD1. The CDR3 has 13 residues. The V gene end was trimmed by 5 bases and the J gene end by 3 bases; junction bases not matched to a gene: 4. The germline gives CDR1 MNHEY, CDR2 SVGEGT. For the CDR3, the DNA is TGTGCCAGCAGTCCCGGACAGGTCTACGAGCAGTACGTC. As protein: CASSPGQVYEQYV.

The chain joins TRBV7-9 to TRBJ2-7, with D possibly being TRBD1 (6 bases). Germline values: CDR1 SEHNR, CDR2 FQNEAQ (reference sequence). V was shortened by 8 bases and J by 3 bases, with 11 bases between the two germline ends. CDR3 length: 12 residues. As DNA, the CDR3 is TGTGCCAGCGACAACAGGGACTACGAGCAGTACTTC. Residues: CASDNRDYEQYF.

J is TRBJ1-1 and V is TRBV19; D possibly corresponds to TRBD1 (6 bases). CDR3 length equals 13 residues. V was clipped by 3 bases and J by 7 bases, with 12 bases between them. Germline V gives CDR1 LNHDA, CDR2 SQIVND (reference sequence). The CDR3 loop reads CASSMGGGDEAFF. DNA for the CDR3: TGTGCCAGTAGTATGGGGGGCGGAGATGAAGCTTTCTTT.

The gene calls are TRBV28 and TRBJ2-7; the D gene is possibly TRBD2 (6 bases). Trimming shortened V by 7 bases and J by 5 bases, and 12 bases separated the two germline ends. The CDR3 has 12 amino acids. Per germline, CDR1 MDHEN and CDR2 SYDVKM. CDR3 in amino acids: CASTSWEDEQYF. The CDR3 bases are TGTGCCAGCACTTCCTGGGAGGACGAGCAGTACTTC.

This CDR3 reads CASSLSGGMNTEAFF. The CDR3 nucleotides are TGTGCCAGCTCACTATCAGGGGGGATGAACACTGAAGCTTTCTTT. The chain uses TRBV18 and TRBJ1-1; 7 nucleotides agree with TRBD1. V lost 4 bases, J lost 0 bases, and 5 bases stayed unmatched. Germline V gene sequence: CDR1 KGHSH, CDR2 LQKENI. There are 15 residues in the CDR3. The whole variable domain, remainder taken from reference TRBV18 and TRBJ1-1, is NAGVMQNPRHLVRRRGQEARLRCSPMKGHSHVYWYRQLPEEGLKFMVYLQKENIIDESGMPKERFSAEFPKEGPSILRIQQVVRGDSAAYFCASSLSGGMNTEAFFGQGTRLTVV.

The gene calls are TRBV4-1 and TRBJ2-1; D gene uncertain. V lost 1 base to trimming and J lost 2 bases, with 6 bases between them. The CDR3 sequence is 14 residues long. Germline-derived CDR1 and CDR2 are MGHRA and YSYEKL. The CDR3 nucleotides are TGCGCCAGCAGCCAAGCCGGCCCCTACAATGAGCAGTTCTTC. Amino acid sequence: CASSQAGPYNEQFF.

The rearrangement links TRBV6-2 or TRBV6-3 to TRBJ1-2; the D is unclear. This CDR3 comprises 11 residues. Trimming removed 3 bases from V and 8 bases from J, with 7 bases in between. Germline V gene sequence: CDR1 MNHEY, CDR2 SVGEGT. The CDR3 is CASSYEVGYTF. As DNA, the CDR3 is TGTGCCAGCAGTTATGAAGTGGGCTACACCTTC.

The chain is built from TRBV6-1 and TRBJ1-1; 7 nucleotides line up with TRBD1. Losses at the gene ends were 5 bases for V and 1 base for J; bases not matched to a gene: 10. The CDR3 contains 16 residues. Germline values: CDR1 MNHNS, CDR2 SASEGT. In DNA form, the CDR3 reads TGTGCCAGCAGTCTCTTCGACAGGGTAACGAACACTGAAGCTTTCTTT. Its protein product is CASSLFDRVTNTEAFF.

In DNA, the CDR3 is TGTGCCAGCAGTCAATATGGACAGGGGTATAATTCACCCCTCCACTTT. This translates into CASSQYGQGYNSPLHF. The gene calls are TRBV12-3 or TRBV12-4 and TRBJ1-6; 9 positions match TRBD1. The V segment lost 5 bases and the J segment 4 bases; nucleotides outside the gene matches: 6. The CDR3 spans 16 residues.

The rearrangement uses TRBV4-2 and TRBJ2-3; D is uncertain. The germline V and J ends were trimmed by 5 bases and 0 bases, with 3 bases remaining between them. The V gene's germline CDR1 is LGHNA and CDR2 YNFKEQ. This CDR3 comprises 12 residues. The CDR3 is CASSDSTDTQYF. CDR3 coding DNA: TGTGCCAGCAGCGATAGCACAGATACGCAGTATTTT.

The chain uses TRBV4-1 and TRBJ2-2; D ambiguous. This CDR3 contains 14 residues. CDR1 and CDR2 from the germline V gene are MGHRA and YSYEKL. V was trimmed by 0 bases and J by 5 bases, leaving 7 bases between them. CDR3 sequence (DNA): TGCGCCAGCAGCCAAGAGGGCATAACCGGGGAGCTGTTTTTT. This translates into CASSQEGITGELFF.

This chain joins TRBV29-1 and TRBJ1-2; unclear D gene. Trimming shortened V by 4 bases and J by 4 bases, and 25 bases separated the two germline ends. The germline V gene has CDR1 SQVTM and CDR2 ANQGSEA. CDR3 length: 17 amino acids. CDR3: CSVGRGRRGKRAYGYTF. CDR3 nucleotide sequence: TGCAGCGTTGGCCGAGGCCGACGGGGTAAGAGGGCCTATGGCTACACCTTC. Drawing the rest from reference TRBV29-1 and TRBJ1-2, the complete variable domain is SAVISQKPSRDICQRGTSLTIQCQVDSQVTMMFWYRQQPGQSLTLIATANQGSEATYESGFVIDKFPISRPNLTFSTLTVSNMSPEDSSIYLCSVGRGRRGKRAYGYTFGSGTRLTVV.

The chain is built from TRBV7-9 and TRBJ2-7; 7 bases agree with TRBD2. Germline trimming cut 7 bases from V and 2 bases from J; bases unmatched to any gene: 2. CDR1 is SEHNR, CDR2 FQNEAQ, per germline (reference sequence). The CDR3 totals 12 residues. The CDR3 sequence: CASTSGPYEQYF. The DNA of the CDR3 is TGTGCCAGCACTAGCGGCCCCTACGAGCAGTACTTC.

The V gene is TRBV30, the J gene TRBJ1-1, with 12 positions matching TRBD1. Germline V gene lookup returns CDR1 GTSNPN and CDR2 SVGIG (reference sequence). CDR3 length equals 13 residues. Trimming removed 1 base from V and 7 bases from J; junction bases left unmatched: 1. Here the CDR3 DNA reads TGTGCCTGGAGTGGGGACAGGGGGCTTGAAGCTTTCTTT. It translates to CAWSGDRGLEAFF.

The CDR3 here is CASSQSGQGVSGANVLTF. CDR3 nucleotide sequence: TGCGCCAGCAGTCAATCGGGACAGGGTGTCTCTGGGGCCAACGTCCTGACTTTC. The V and J genes are TRBV23-1 and TRBJ2-6; 9 bases fit TRBD1. TRBV23-1 is treated as an ORF (open reading frame) with a function not yet certain. CDR3 size: 18 residues. V gave up 0 bases and J gave up 0 bases; unmatched junction bases: 3.

The chain carries TRBV15 and TRBJ2-1, with D perhaps matching TRBD1 or TRBD2 (6 bases each). V was shortened by 5 bases and J by 10 bases, with 12 bases between the two germline ends. Germline values: CDR1 LNHNV, CDR2 YYDKDF (reference sequence). CDR3 length: 12 amino acids. CDR3 in DNA: TGTGCCACCAGCGGGCGGAGGGGGGAGCAGTTCTTC. Translation: CATSGRRGEQFF.

This clonotype was recorded only once. V gene TRBV7-9 combines with J gene TRBJ1-6; no reliable D call. This CDR3 region has 15 residues. The germline V and J ends were trimmed by 5 bases and 7 bases, with 15 bases remaining between them. Germline V gene lookup returns CDR1 SEHNR and CDR2 FQNEAQ (reference sequence). CDR3 DNA sequence: TGTGCCAGCAGCCCCCGAGACGCTATGAATTCACCCCTCCACTTT. It specifies CASSPRDAMNSPLHF.

The chain employs TRBV3-1 and TRBJ2-7; D remains ambiguous. The CDR3 spans 11 residues. V lost 3 bases and J lost 7, with 7 bases in between. The germline V gene encodes CDR1 LGHDT and CDR2 YNNKEL (reference sequence). The CDR3 nucleotides are TGTGCCAGCAGCCATGGATTGGAGCAGTACTTC. This codes for CASSHGLEQYF.

The chain links TRBV6-6 to TRBJ2-7, with D unclear. The germline CDR1 and CDR2 sequences are MNHNY and SVGAGI (reference sequence). V lost 2 bases and J lost 7, with 9 bases in between. The CDR3 contains 12 residues. Here the CDR3 reads CASSYAINEQYV. CDR3 bases: TGTGCCAGCAGTTACGCCATAAATGAGCAGTACGTC.

The chain couples TRBV7-9 to TRBJ2-7; perhaps TRBD2 as D (6 bases). CDR1 SEHNR and CDR2 FQNEAQ come from the germline V gene (reference sequence). The CDR3 totals 12 residues. Trimming removed 3 bases from V and 6 bases from J, with 9 bases in between. This CDR3 reads CASSFGGTEQYF. Written as DNA, the CDR3 is TGTGCCAGCAGCTTTGGAGGGACCGAGCAGTACTTC.

This chain links TRBV23-1 with TRBJ1-3, with a possible D match to TRBD1 (5 bases). TRBV23-1 counts as an open reading frame of uncertain function. The CDR3 is 14 amino acids. Trimming removed 5 bases at V and 2 bases at J, with 10 bases between. This CDR3 is CASSMTAPGNTIYF. The CDR3 DNA sequence: TGCGCCAGCAGTATGACAGCTCCTGGAAACACCATATATTTT.

The V gene is TRBV28, the J gene TRBJ2-4; no clear D gene. V dropped 5 bases and J dropped 0 bases, with 17 bases sitting between them. CDR1 and CDR2 from the germline V gene are MDHEN and SYDVKM. There are 17 residues in the CDR3. The CDR3 DNA sequence: TGTGCCAGCAGTCCCTGGTCCTCTAATCAAGCCAAAAACATTCAGTACTTC. It codes for CASSPWSSNQAKNIQYF.

CDR3 bases: TGTGCCAGCAGTCCATACACTAGCGATGAGCAGTTCTTC. It translates to CASSPYTSDEQFF. The rearrangement uses TRBV2 and TRBJ2-1; 7 bases line up with TRBD2. The CDR3 is 13 residues long. The J segment lost 8 bases and the V segment lost 5 bases, leaving 6 bases of the junction unmatched. Germline V CDR1 and CDR2: SNHLY, FYNNEI.

V gene TRBV5-1 combines with J gene TRBJ2-2, with D perhaps TRBD2 (6 bases). This CDR3 contains 15 residues. Trimming left V 4 bases short and J 2 bases short, with 12 bases between. Germline V gene data show CDR1 as SGHRS and CDR2 as YFSETQ. CDR3 nucleotides: TGCGCCAGCAGCGGGGGGACGGTTAACACCGGGGAGCTGTTTTTT. This gives the protein CASSGGTVNTGELFF.

The rearrangement links TRBV29-1 to TRBJ2-7; TRBD1 is a possible D gene (5 bases). Trimming shortened V by 1 base and J by 2 bases, and 6 bases separated the two germline ends. The CDR3 spans 12 residues. Germline V gene data show CDR1 as SQVTM and CDR2 as ANQGSEA. The CDR3 DNA reads TGCAGCGTTGAAGCAGGGCCCTACGAGCAGTACGTC. Amino acids: CSVEAGPYEQYV.

This chain connects TRBV5-6 to TRBJ2-5; 8 bases are shared with TRBD1. The CDR3 is 14 residues long. Germline CDR1 reads SGHDT; CDR2 reads YYEEEE. The V gene end was trimmed by 2 bases and the J gene end by 3 bases; junction bases not matched to a gene: 3. The CDR3 nucleotides read TGTGCCAGCAGCTTTGAGACAGGGGAAGAGACCCAGTACTTC. Translation gives CASSFETGEETQYF.

The chain employs TRBV27 and TRBJ2-2, with 8 positions matching TRBD1. CDR1 and CDR2 (germline): MNHEY, SMNVEV (reference sequence). This CDR3 has 18 residues. The V and J ends lost 5 bases and 7 bases, in that order; junction bases with no gene match: 18. The CDR3 sequence is CASSALTGDVRGYGELFF. For the CDR3, the DNA is TGTGCCAGCAGTGCCTTGACAGGGGACGTTCGAGGGTACGGGGAGCTGTTTTTT.

This clonotype was picked up one time. V usage is TRBV7-9 and J usage is TRBJ2-5; no clear D gene. Germline assignment: CDR1 SEHNR and CDR2 FQNEAQ (reference sequence). This CDR3 region has 11 residues. Trimming took off 6 bases at V and 0 bases at J, with 2 bases between the two ends. The CDR3 DNA follows: TGTGCCAGCAGAGACCAAGAGACCCAGTACTTC. Protein sequence: CASRDQETQYF. The whole variable domain, remainder taken from reference TRBV7-9 and TRBJ2-5, is DTGVSQNPRHKITKRGQNVTFRCDPISEHNRLYWYRQTLGQGPEFLTYFQNEAQLEKSRLLSDRFSAERPKGSFSTLEIQRTEQGDSAMYLCASRDQETQYFGPGTRLLVL.

This clonotype was counted a single time. A read error may produce the germline difference seen at one junction end. The chain links TRBV5-1 to TRBJ2-1; D assignment may be TRBD1 or TRBD2 (5 bases each). The V gene's germline CDR1 is SGHRS and CDR2 YFSETQ. This CDR3 contains 14 residues. In nucleotides, the CDR3 is TGCGCCAGCAGCTTGGCGGGGACCTACGATGAGCAGTTCTTC. Residues: CASSLAGTYDEQFF.

This clonotype was seen only a few times. The chain has TRBV29-1 and TRBJ2-5; 7 nucleotides agree with TRBD2. The CDR3 totals 12 residues. J gave up 9 bases and V 3 bases, and 7 bases lay outside the gene matches. CDR1 is SQVTM, CDR2 ANQGSEA, per germline. CDR3 DNA sequence: TGCAGCGTTGACGGTGGCAGCGGGGCCCAGTACTTC. It is translated as CSVDGGSGAQYF. The full variable domain, completed using reference TRBV29-1 and TRBJ2-5, is SAVISQKPSRDICQRGTSLTIQCQVDSQVTMMFWYRQQPGQSLTLIATANQGSEATYESGFVIDKFPISRPNLTFSTLTVSNMSPEDSSIYLCSVDGGSGAQYFGPGTRLLVL.